This is a list of T cell receptor beta chains from one sample in a study of cytomegalovirus exposure and HLA in healthy donors. Clones were read by immunoSEQ multiplex PCR, and TCRdb kept only the in-frame ones, dropping some. The sample shows 40,000 to 55,000 clones, around 81% of them seen only once. The sequenced material came from PBMCs. The receptors stem from a boy aged 5-17 years in good health and CMV-seropositive. CDR3s include the opening cysteine and the closing phenylalanine or tryptophan. The D gene is left open where the match is weak. Not every row has a clone size; where given, it reads once, few, many or a size class.

clone_size j_call d_call v_call cdr3_nt cdr3_aa
few TRBJ2-6 NA TRBV6-1 TGTGCCAGCAACCCAGAAGTCTCTGGGGCCAACGTCCTGACTTTC CASNPEVSGANVLTF
NA TRBJ1-2 TRBD1 TRBV7-9 TGTGCCAGCAGCTTAGAACAGGGGGTTGGAAGCTACACCTTC CASSLEQGVGSYTF
NA TRBJ1-2 NA TRBV5-1 TGCGCCAGCAGCTTAGGGACTGCAATTCCGTCCCACTCTGGCTACACCTTC CASSLGTAIPSHSGYTF
NA TRBJ2-3 NA TRBV5-4 TGTGCCAGCAGCACCCCAAGCGGGCGTAGCACAGATACGCAGTATTTT CASSTPSGRSTDTQYF
once TRBJ2-4 NA TRBV10-2 TGCGCCAGCAGCTCCCCTATCGGGGGGCGCAAAAACATTCAGTACTTC CASSSPIGGRKNIQYF
NA TRBJ1-6 NA TRBV7-2 TGTGCCAGCAGCTTCCGGGACATCGGCACGGCACCCCTCCACTTT CASSFRDIGTAPLHF
NA TRBJ1-2 NA TRBV20-1 TGCAGCTCAGAAAATAACTATGGCTACACCTTC CSSENNYGYTF
NA TRBJ2-7 NA TRBV10-2 TGCGCCACGGGACATAGCTCCTACGAGCAGTACTTC CATGHSSYEQYF
NA TRBJ2-1 TRBD2 TRBV11-2 TGTGCCAGCAGCTCTCTAGCGGGGGCTTACAATGAGCAGTTCTTC CASSSLAGAYNEQFF
NA TRBJ2-7 NA TRBV6-1 TGTGCCAGCAGTGAACTGGGGGCCAGCAACTACGAGCAGTACTTC CASSELGASNYEQYF
few TRBJ2-7 TRBD2 TRBV9 TGTGCCAGCAGCGTAGGTGGTAGCGGGGGCTACGAGCAGTACTTC CASSVGGSGGYEQYF
NA TRBJ2-7 TRBD1 TRBV5-1 TGCGCCAGCAGCACGACAGGGGGCGGCGAGCAGTACTTC CASSTTGGGEQYF
NA TRBJ2-3 NA TRBV2 TGTGCCAGCAGTGAGCAGGAATCCACAGATACGCAGTATTTT CASSEQESTDTQYF
NA TRBJ1-5 NA TRBV28 TGTGCCAGCGGGCGCGATCAGCCCCAGCATTTT CASGRDQPQHF
NA TRBJ2-7 NA TRBV10-3 TGTGCCATCAGTGAGATCCCAGGGGAACCCTACGAGCAGTACTTC CAISEIPGEPYEQYF
NA TRBJ2-7 TRBD1 TRBV11-1 TGTGCCAGCAGCTCCGGGACAGGGAGAGACTACGAGCAGTACTTC CASSSGTGRDYEQYF
NA TRBJ2-7 TRBD2 TRBV5-1 TGCGCCAGCAGCAAAAACGGGAAAAACGGGGGGATCGACGAGCAGTACTTC CASSKNGKNGGIDEQYF
NA TRBJ2-7 TRBD1 TRBV5-1 TGCGCCAGCAGCTCTTTGGACAGGGCACACGAGCAGTACTTC CASSSLDRAHEQYF
NA TRBJ1-5 NA TRBV18 TGTGCCAGCTCAAATGGGATCGGGAATTTCGGCAATCAGCCCCAGCATTTT CASSNGIGNFGNQPQHF
NA TRBJ2-5 NA TRBV5-1 TGCGCCAGCAGCTATCAGGGGGAGACCCAGTACTTC CASSYQGETQYF
once TRBJ2-3 TRBD2 TRBV6-6 TGTGCCACTGGGCGGGGGGCCACAGATACGCAGTATTTT CATGRGATDTQYF
NA TRBJ2-2 NA TRBV29-1 TGCAGCGGACAGGCGGTCACCGGGGAGCTGTTTTTT CSGQAVTGELFF